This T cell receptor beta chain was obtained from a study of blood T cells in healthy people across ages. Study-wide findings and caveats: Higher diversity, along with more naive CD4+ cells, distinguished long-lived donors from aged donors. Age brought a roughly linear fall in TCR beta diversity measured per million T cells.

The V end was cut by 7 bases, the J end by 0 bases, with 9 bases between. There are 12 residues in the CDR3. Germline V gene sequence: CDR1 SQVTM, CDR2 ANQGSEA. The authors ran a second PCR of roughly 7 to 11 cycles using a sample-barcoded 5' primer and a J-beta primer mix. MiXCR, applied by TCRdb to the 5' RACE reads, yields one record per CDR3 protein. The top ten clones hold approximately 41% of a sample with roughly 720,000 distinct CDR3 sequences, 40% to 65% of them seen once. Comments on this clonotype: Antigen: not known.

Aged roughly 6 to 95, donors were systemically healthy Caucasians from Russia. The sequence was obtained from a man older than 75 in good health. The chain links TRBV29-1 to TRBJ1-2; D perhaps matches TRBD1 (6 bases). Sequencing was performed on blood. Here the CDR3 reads CSAQGSNYGYTF. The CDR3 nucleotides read TGCAGCGCCCAGGGGTCTAACTATGGCTACACCTTC.